This T cell receptor beta chain was obtained from a study of blood T cell repertoires in COVID-19. Overall study context: Sites in the United States, Italy and Spain provided acute and convalescent COVID-19 samples. Sources were T cells, B-cell-depleted T cells, or PBMCs; the material itself was cDNA or gDNA.

Per the original methods: The authors estimated nucleated cell counts from reference gene primer amplification. TCRdb's copy holds only in-frame clones and misses some; the assay was immunoSEQ multiplex PCR. V and J calls and clone size follow that table, whereas D and trimming were derived from the DNA. This sample has fewer than 250,000 clones, with less than 90% found just once. This TCR derives from a man in his forties with acute or convalescent COVID-19. The sequencing sample was made of peripheral blood.

CDR3 nucleotides: TGTGCCAGCAGCCGGGAGGGGGTCTATACCTACGAGCAGTACTTC. This encodes CASSREGVYTYEQYF. The V call is TRBV5-5, the J call TRBJ2-7; TRBD2 aligns across 8 bases. The ends lost 4 bases at V and 2 bases at J; junction bases unmatched: 8. Looked up from germline, CDR1 is SGHKS and CDR2 is YYEKEE (reference sequence). The CDR3 runs 15 residues.